What follows are 8 T cell receptor beta chains derived from one specimen sequenced in a study of siplizumab effects on memory and regulatory T cells. Repertoires were generated with immunoSEQ multiplex PCR, while TCRdb's copy carries only in-frame clones and drops some. The data show just over 40,000 clones, about 89% seen once. Sequencing input: naive CD4+ T cells sorted from blood. These receptors originate from a human donor in good health.

The CDR3 reads CASSLGGKGVNTEAFF. The DNA for the CDR3 is TGTGCCAGCAGCTTAGGGGGAAAAGGGGTGAACACTGAAGCTTTCTTT. The rearrangement links TRBV11-1 to TRBJ1-1; perhaps TRBD1 as D (5 bases). The CDR3 consists of 16 residues. V was trimmed by 1 base and J by 0 bases, leaving 12 bases between them. Germline CDR1 and CDR2: SGHAT and FQDESV (reference sequence).

This rearrangement joins TRBV20-1 to TRBJ2-7; D gene ambiguous. V lost 6 bases to trimming and J lost 7 bases, with 10 bases between them. The CDR3 covers 10 residues. Germline assignment: CDR1 DFQATT and CDR2 SNEGSKA (reference sequence). The DNA of the CDR3 is TGCAGTGCGGCTCCTTGTGAGCAGTACTTC. It specifies CSAAPCEQYF.

The chain's CDR3 is CASGRNTEAFF. CDR3 in DNA: TGTGCCAGTGGGCGGAACACTGAAGCTTTCTTT. V usage is TRBV19 and J usage is TRBJ1-1; no reliable D call. The germline V gene has CDR1 LNHDA and CDR2 SQIVND (reference sequence). Trimming removed 8 bases at V and 1 base at J, with 5 bases between. The CDR3 covers 11 residues.

The chain carries TRBV6-1 and TRBJ1-2; possible D gene TRBD1, 6 bases. The ends were cut back, 4 bases at V and 1 base at J, with 7 bases in the middle. This CDR3 is built from 13 residues. CDR1 is MNHNS, CDR2 SASEGT, per germline. As DNA, the CDR3 is TGTGCCAGCAGTGCGGACAGTAACTATGGCTACACCTTC. Translating it yields CASSADSNYGYTF.

The chain has TRBV19 and TRBJ2-1; D is ambiguous. From germline, CDR1 is LNHDA and CDR2 SQIVND (reference sequence). Trimming pared 4 bases from V and 3 bases from J, leaving 13 bases between. The length of the CDR3 is 15 residues. CDR3 loop: CASSNALTIYNEQFF. In nucleotides, the CDR3 is TGTGCCAGTAGTAACGCGCTGACCATCTACAATGAGCAGTTCTTC.

The chain has TRBV2 and TRBJ2-5, with D unresolved. This CDR3 spans 13 amino acids. The V end was cut by 1 base, the J end by 7 bases, with 10 bases between. Germline V gives CDR1 SNHLY, CDR2 FYNNEI. For the CDR3, the DNA is TGTGCCAGCAGTGAAGGGGCCTTGCGGACCCAGTACTTC. Its protein is CASSEGALRTQYF.

The CDR3 sequence is CATSRAGGVDFGTQYF. The CDR3 region has the DNA TGTGCCACCAGCAGAGCCGGCGGGGTTGATTTCGGTACGCAGTATTTT. This chain joins TRBV15 and TRBJ2-3; maybe TRBD2 (6 bases). V lost 1 base to trimming and J lost 8 bases, with 19 bases between them. The CDR3 is 16 amino acids. Germline V CDR1 and CDR2: LNHNV, YYDKDF (reference sequence).

The chain joins TRBV19 to TRBJ1-1, with D maybe TRBD1 (6 bases). The V end was cut by 7 bases, the J end by 8 bases, with 20 bases between. Germline V gene sequence: CDR1 LNHDA, CDR2 SQIVND (reference sequence). The CDR3 contains 14 residues. For the CDR3, the DNA is TGTGCCAGTACCCAGGGGACCTTCGACCCCGAAGCTTTCTTT. Translation gives CASTQGTFDPEAFF.